The 12 T cell receptor beta chains reported below all come from one sample, sequenced in a study of cytomegalovirus exposure and HLA in healthy donors. Primers for the PCR totalled 60 Vbeta and 13 Jbeta. The assay was immunoSEQ multiplex PCR, and TCRdb's table has in-frame clones only and misses some. The data show roughly 200,000 clones, around nine tenths seen once. The material sequenced was PBMCs. These receptor sequences come from a woman aged 30 to 39 in good health and CMV-seronegative.

The genes are TRBV6-1 and TRBJ2-2; perhaps TRBD1 as D (6 bases). The V gene's germline CDR1 is MNHNS and CDR2 SASEGT. CDR3 length: 14 residues. The V end was cut by 7 bases, the J end by 3 bases, with 12 bases between. Here the CDR3 DNA reads TGTGCCAGCAACCTGGACAGAGACACCGGGGAGCTGTTTTTT. Its translation: CASNLDRDTGELFF.

This chain links TRBV29-1 with TRBJ2-1; possibly TRBD2 for D (5 bases). There are 15 residues in the CDR3. Germline loops: CDR1 SQVTM, CDR2 ANQGSEA. Between the trimmed V and J ends, which lost 6 bases and 7 bases, there was a span of 22 bases. The CDR3 region is CSVISGRGLGNEQFF. In DNA, the CDR3 is TGCAGCGTAATATCGGGGAGAGGGCTGGGGAATGAGCAGTTCTTC.

This chain joins TRBV5-6 and TRBJ2-7; no clear D gene. V was pared by 2 bases and J by 2 bases, with 5 bases between. Germline CDR1 reads SGHDT; CDR2 reads YYEEEE. This CDR3 contains 12 residues. The CDR3 DNA reads as TGTGCCAGCAGCTTTAGTCCCTACGAGCAGTACTTC. Amino acid sequence: CASSFSPYEQYF.

The chain uses TRBV27 and TRBJ1-5; D may be TRBD1 (6 bases). This CDR3 spans 15 amino acids. CDR1 is MNHEY, CDR2 SMNVEV, per germline (reference sequence). The V end was cut by 3 bases, the J end by 11 bases, with 20 bases between. The DNA of the CDR3 is TGTGCCAGCAGTTTGTATGCGGGTGGGGGCGCGGCCCAGCATTTT. Translated, it gives CASSLYAGGGAAQHF.

The genes are TRBV4-2 and TRBJ2-5; 10 bases line up with TRBD2. Germline assignment: CDR1 LGHNA and CDR2 YNFKEQ. This CDR3 has 16 amino acids. Losses at the gene ends were 0 bases for V and 4 bases for J; bases not matched to a gene: 5. CDR3 nucleotides: TGTGCCAGCAGCCAAGAAGGTCTAGCGGGGGTAGAGACCCAGTACTTC. Protein: CASSQEGLAGVETQYF.

The chain couples TRBV6-5 to TRBJ2-7; 12 bases are shared with TRBD2. The CDR3 is 15 residues long. The germline CDR1 and CDR2 sequences are MNHEY and SVGAGI. After removal of 8 bases from V and 3 bases from J, the junction contained 8 bases not matched to a gene. CDR3 region: CASRWTSGELYEQYF. Written as DNA, the CDR3 is TGTGCCAGCCGCTGGACTAGCGGGGAACTCTACGAGCAGTACTTC.

The gene calls are TRBV20-1 and TRBJ1-2, with 7 nucleotides matching TRBD1. CDR1 and CDR2 (germline): DFQATT, SNEGSKA (reference sequence). The CDR3 extends over 11 amino acids. With 3 bases clipped from V and 8 bases from J, the junction kept 3 bases outside the gene matches. The CDR3 is CSARRTGGYTF. The DNA of the CDR3 is TGCAGTGCTAGGAGGACAGGAGGCTACACCTTC.

The gene calls are TRBV5-1 and TRBJ2-7; the D gene is possibly TRBD1 (6 bases). The CDR3 runs to 14 residues. V was pared by 1 base and J by 6 bases, with 14 bases between. Germline V lookup: CDR1 SGHRS, CDR2 YFSETQ. CDR3 nucleotides: TGCGCCAGCAGCTTGTTGCAGGGACAAAGCGAGCAGTACTTC. It yields the protein CASSLLQGQSEQYF.

The rearrangement joins TRBV7-3 to TRBJ2-7; 9 bases match TRBD2. CDR1 is SGHTA and CDR2 is FQGTGA in the germline V gene. J lost 7 bases, V lost 2 bases, and 6 bases had no gene match. CDR3 length equals 14 residues. DNA of the CDR3: TGTGCCAGCAGCTTAGAAGCTAGCGGGATGGAGCAGTACTTC. Its protein is CASSLEASGMEQYF.

This clone was seen once. This rearrangement joins TRBV6-1 to TRBJ2-5, with TRBD2 as a possible D gene (5 bases). Trimming removed 0 bases at V and 5 bases at J, with 16 bases between. Per germline, CDR1 MNHNS and CDR2 SASEGT. The CDR3 is 16 residues long. The CDR3 nucleotides are TGTGCCAGCAGTGAAGCGCGAGGGCAGTCGGGTGAGACCCAGTACTTC. This encodes CASSEARGQSGETQYF.

The chain uses TRBV5-1 and TRBJ2-3; 14 bases are a match to TRBD2. With V trimmed by 4 bases and J by 3 bases, 7 bases remained unmatched. The length of the CDR3 is 17 residues. Germline CDR1 and CDR2: SGHRS and YFSETQ. Written as DNA, the CDR3 is TGCGCCAGCAGCCCGGGGACTAGCGGGGGCGTGACAGATACGCAGTATTTT. This encodes CASSPGTSGGVTDTQYF. The whole variable domain, remainder taken from reference TRBV5-1 and TRBJ2-3, is KAGVTQTPRYLIKTRGQQVTLSCSPISGHRSVSWYQQTPGQGLQFLFEYFSETQRNKGNFPGRFSGRQFSNSRSEMNVSTLELGDSALYLCASSPGTSGGVTDTQYFGPGTRLTVL.

The V call is TRBV6-6, the J call TRBJ1-5; no clear D gene. The V gene's germline CDR1 is MNHNY and CDR2 SVGAGI (reference sequence). This CDR3 contains 16 residues. V lost 2 bases and J lost 0, with 11 bases in between. The CDR3 DNA sequence: TGTGCCAGCAGTTACGTGTTTCAGAATAGCAATCAGCCCCAGCATTTT. Translated: CASSYVFQNSNQPQHF.